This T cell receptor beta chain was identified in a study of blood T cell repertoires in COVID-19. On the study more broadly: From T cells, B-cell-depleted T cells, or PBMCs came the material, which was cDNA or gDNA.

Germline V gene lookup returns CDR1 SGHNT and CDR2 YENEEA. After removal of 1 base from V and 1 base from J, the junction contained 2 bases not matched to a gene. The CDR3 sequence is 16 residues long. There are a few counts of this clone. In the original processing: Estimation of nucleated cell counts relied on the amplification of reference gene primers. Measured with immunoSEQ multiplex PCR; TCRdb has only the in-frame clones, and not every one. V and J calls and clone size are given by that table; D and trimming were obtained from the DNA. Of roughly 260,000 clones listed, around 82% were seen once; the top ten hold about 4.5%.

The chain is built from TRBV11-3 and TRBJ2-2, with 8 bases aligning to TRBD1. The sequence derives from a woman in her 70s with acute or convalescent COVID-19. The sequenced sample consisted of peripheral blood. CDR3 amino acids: CASSLAGTGNTGELFF. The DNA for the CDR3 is TGTGCCAGCAGCTTAGCAGGGACAGGGAACACCGGGGAGCTGTTTTTT.